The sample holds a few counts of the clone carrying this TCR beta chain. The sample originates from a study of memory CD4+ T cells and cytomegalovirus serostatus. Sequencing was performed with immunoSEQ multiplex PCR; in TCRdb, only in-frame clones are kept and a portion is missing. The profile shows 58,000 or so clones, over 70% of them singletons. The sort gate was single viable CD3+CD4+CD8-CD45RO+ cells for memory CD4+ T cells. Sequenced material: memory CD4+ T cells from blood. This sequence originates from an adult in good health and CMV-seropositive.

The CDR3 DNA follows: TGTGCCAGCAGCCTTGGCAGGGGGACTGAAGCTTTCTTT. Encoded protein: CASSLGRGTEAFF. V usage is TRBV11-1 and J usage is TRBJ1-1; 7 bases fit TRBD1. Per germline, CDR1 SGHAT and CDR2 FQDESV (reference sequence). CDR3 length: 13 residues. The junction had 5 bases not matched to a gene; V was cut back by 5 bases and J by 5 bases.